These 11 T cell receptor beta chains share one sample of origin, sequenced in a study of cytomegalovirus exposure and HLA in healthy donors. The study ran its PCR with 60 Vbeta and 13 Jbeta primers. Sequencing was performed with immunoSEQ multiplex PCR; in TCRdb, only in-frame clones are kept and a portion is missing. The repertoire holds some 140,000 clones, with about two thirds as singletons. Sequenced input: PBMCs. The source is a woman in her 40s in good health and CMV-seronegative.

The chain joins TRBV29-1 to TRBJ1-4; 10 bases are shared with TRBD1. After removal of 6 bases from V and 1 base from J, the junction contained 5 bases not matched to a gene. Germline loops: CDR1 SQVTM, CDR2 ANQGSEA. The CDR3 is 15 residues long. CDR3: CSVGDRGLTNEKLFF. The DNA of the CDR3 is TGCAGCGTGGGGGACAGGGGTCTAACTAATGAAAAACTGTTTTTT.

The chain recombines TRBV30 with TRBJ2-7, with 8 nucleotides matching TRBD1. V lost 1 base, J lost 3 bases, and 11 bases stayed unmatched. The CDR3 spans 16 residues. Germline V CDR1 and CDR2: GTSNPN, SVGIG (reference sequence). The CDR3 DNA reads TGTGCCTGGAGTGCACAAGGACAGGGTATGGGCTACGAGCAGTACTTC. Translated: CAWSAQGQGMGYEQYF.

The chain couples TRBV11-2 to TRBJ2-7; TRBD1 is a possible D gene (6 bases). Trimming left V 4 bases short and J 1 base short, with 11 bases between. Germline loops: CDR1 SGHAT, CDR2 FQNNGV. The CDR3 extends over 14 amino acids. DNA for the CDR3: TGTGCCAGCAGCTCAGATGGACAGTCCTACGAGCAGTACTTC. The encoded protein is CASSSDGQSYEQYF.

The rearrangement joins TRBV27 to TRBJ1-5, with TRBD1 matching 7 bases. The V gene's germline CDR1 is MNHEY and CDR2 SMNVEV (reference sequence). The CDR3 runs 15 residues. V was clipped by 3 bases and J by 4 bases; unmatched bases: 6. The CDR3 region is CASSLGQRINQPQHF. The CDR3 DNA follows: TGTGCCAGCAGTTTGGGACAGAGGATTAATCAGCCCCAGCATTTT.

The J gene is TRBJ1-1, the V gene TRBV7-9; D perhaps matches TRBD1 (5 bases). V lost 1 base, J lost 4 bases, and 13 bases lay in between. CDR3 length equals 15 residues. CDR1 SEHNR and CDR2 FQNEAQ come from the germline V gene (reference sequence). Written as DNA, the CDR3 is TGTGCCAGCAGCTTAGATCAAGGGGTGGCCACTGAAGCTTTCTTT. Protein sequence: CASSLDQGVATEAFF.

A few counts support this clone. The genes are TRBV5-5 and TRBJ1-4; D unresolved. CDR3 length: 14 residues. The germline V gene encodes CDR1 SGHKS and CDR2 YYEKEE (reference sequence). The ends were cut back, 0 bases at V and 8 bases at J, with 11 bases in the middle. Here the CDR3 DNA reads TGTGCCAGCAGCTTGGATTGGATCGGGGAAAAACTGTTTTTT. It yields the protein CASSLDWIGEKLFF.

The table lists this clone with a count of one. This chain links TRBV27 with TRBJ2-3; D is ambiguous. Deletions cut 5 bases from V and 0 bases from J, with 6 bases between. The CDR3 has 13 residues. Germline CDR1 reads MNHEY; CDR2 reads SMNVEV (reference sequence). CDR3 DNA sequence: TGTGCCAGCAGTCGCAGGAGCACAGATACGCAGTATTTT. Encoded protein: CASSRRSTDTQYF.

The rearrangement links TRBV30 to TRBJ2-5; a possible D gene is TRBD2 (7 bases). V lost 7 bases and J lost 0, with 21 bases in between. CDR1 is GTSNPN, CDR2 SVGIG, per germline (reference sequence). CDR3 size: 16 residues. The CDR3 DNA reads TGTGCCTCGGAAGTCCGGGGGGCTCGGTACCAAGAGACCCAGTACTTC. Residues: CASEVRGARYQETQYF.

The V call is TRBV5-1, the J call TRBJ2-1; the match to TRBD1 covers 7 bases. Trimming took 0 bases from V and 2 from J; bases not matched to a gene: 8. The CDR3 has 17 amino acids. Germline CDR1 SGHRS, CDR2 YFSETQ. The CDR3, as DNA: TGCGCCAGCAGCTTGGTTGCGAACAGGGGTGCCTACAATGAGCAGTTCTTC. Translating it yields CASSLVANRGAYNEQFF.

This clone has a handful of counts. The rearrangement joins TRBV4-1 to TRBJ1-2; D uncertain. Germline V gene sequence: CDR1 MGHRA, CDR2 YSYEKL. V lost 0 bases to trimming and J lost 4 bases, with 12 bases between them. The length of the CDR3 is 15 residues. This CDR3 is CASSQDPTRGYGYTF. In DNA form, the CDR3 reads TGCGCCAGCAGCCAAGATCCGACACGGGGCTATGGCTACACCTTC.

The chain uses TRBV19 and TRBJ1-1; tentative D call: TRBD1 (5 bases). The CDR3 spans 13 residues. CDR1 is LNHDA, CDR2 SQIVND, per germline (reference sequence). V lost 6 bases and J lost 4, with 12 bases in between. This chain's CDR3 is CASSPTTGTEAFF. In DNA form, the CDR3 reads TGTGCCAGTAGCCCGACAACAGGCACTGAAGCTTTCTTT.